This entry describes one T cell receptor beta chain. Its antigen remains undetermined. Qualities for individual bases were not recorded, and no much larger clone is one base off. From its cysteine to its phenylalanine, the CDR3 spans 15 amino acids. The entry retains the CDR3 DNA only, 45 bases that are in frame from base 1. V loses 2 bases, J loses 14 bases, and the germline ends lie 20 bases apart. The germline V gene gives CDR1 as SGHRS and CDR2 as YFSETQ. Reading the label with the study, this specimen's time point is: baseline before first vaccination. Samples from vaccinated people were obtained from the UK trials COV001 and COV002, which included a single-blind randomized controlled phase 2/3 trial of AZD1222 (ChAdOx1 nCoV-19) in healthy adults. For TCRbeta chain sequencing, PBMC samples from trial participants were taken at day 0 and at day 28 after the second dose. The CDR3 regions of human TCRbeta chains were analyzed by immunosequencing. Processing in the source paper ran as follows. Repertoire TCRs were matched against a reference library of SARS-CoV-2-specific TCRs generated with the MIRA antigen-specificity platform. Breadth was defined as the fraction of unique TCRs that were SARS-CoV-2-associated, and depth was defined as the fraction of total T cells that were SARS-CoV-2-associated. Using the MIRA data, every spike-specific TCR was mapped to the spike region that the TCR reacted to and assigned to either a CD4 or a CD8 class. Log10-transformed breadth and depth values were compared by one-way ANOVA with Sidak's multiple comparisons tests. Held by TCRdb, this immuneACCESS table contains in-frame sequences only and omits some clones. Under half of the omission traces to an unresolved V gene where checked; the cause of the rest is unknown. V, J and clone size were drawn from that table, and D and trimming were deduced from the DNA. This sample gives about 150,000 clones in total; 92% of them show up just once. Around 3.6% of the sample is held by the ten biggest clonotypes.

The data derive from a study of T cell responses to AZD1222 COVID-19 vaccine (dated by TCRdb to about 2021). With regard to the full study: AZD1222 recipients given second doses at about 4 weeks or at about 12 weeks were pooled, since spike-specific TCR depth and breadth were not found to differ between the two schedules. TCR sequencing covered 233 trial participants: about 210 given two doses of AZD1222 and 26 given two doses of MenACWY control vaccine. Trial participants were enrolled by age into 18-55, 56-69 and 70-plus year subgroups, with 148, 28 and 57 TCR-sequenced participants respectively.

Overall results and qualifications from the work: Spike-specific TCR breadth and depth rose significantly after two AZD1222 doses compared with day 0 and with MenACWY recipients. Vaccine-associated CD4 TCRs spanned the whole spike protein, with dominant responses in regions 160-218 and 743-854. Conclusions about previously exposed vaccinees are limited because only 6 or 7 AZD1222 recipients were SARS-CoV-2 seropositive at baseline. The 56-69-year group was small, and its depth increase did not reach significance, likely because of low power. Reportedly, close to half of the unique spike-specific TCRs recognized epitopes lying outside the regions that are mutated in the B.1.351 and B.1.1.7 variants. Because no day 14 peak-response samples were available, the repertoires could be characterized only after the peak T cell response. Participants were mostly white British, with more females than males. The authors suggested clonal diversity may have been underestimated.

The TCR sequence derives from an adult in good health. The specimen comprised peripheral blood, sampled on day 0 of AZD1222 vaccination. Recombination linked TRBV5-1 to TRBJ1-6; the D gene identity is not certain. The DNA sequence is as follows: TGCGCCAGCAGCTTTGACCGCGCCGGCGTTGAATCCCTCCACTTT. Its translation reads: CASSFDRAGVESLHF.